This passage covers 30 T cell receptor beta chains from one sample sequenced in a study of CD8 T cells in Susac syndrome. The RNA input was about 0.45 to 1 ug, and it was reverse transcribed with random hexamers. Via MiXCR, TCRdb re-called the immunoSEQ multiplex PCR reads, giving one row per CDR3 protein. Of about 170,000 distinct CDR3 sequences listed, approximately 94% are singletons. Sequenced sample: CD4+ T cells from PBMCs. These receptors all stem from a human donor with multiple sclerosis.

This clonotype was recorded only once. J is TRBJ2-3 and V is TRBV20-1; the D is unclear. CDR3 size: 12 residues. CDR1 DFQATT and CDR2 SNEGSKA come from the germline V gene (reference sequence). V lost 6 bases to trimming and J lost 5 bases, with 12 bases between them. The CDR3 loop is CSATTPGDTQYF. The CDR3 DNA is TGCAGTGCAACGACGCCGGGAGATACGCAGTATTTT.

The J gene is TRBJ2-7, the V gene TRBV30; maybe TRBD2 (6 bases). V lost 1 base, J lost 3 bases, and 10 bases lay in between. Germline values: CDR1 GTSNPN, CDR2 SVGIG (reference sequence). The CDR3 has 13 residues. DNA for the CDR3: TGTGCCTGGAGTGGGCCGCGGGGCTACGAGCAGTACTTC. Protein: CAWSGPRGYEQYF.

This chain connects TRBV5-1 to TRBJ2-7; 10 bases are a match to TRBD2. Trimming at V came to 4 bases and at J to 6 bases, leaving 10 bases not matched to a gene. Germline V CDR1 and CDR2: SGHRS, YFSETQ. This CDR3 comprises 15 residues. The CDR3 sequence is CASSAGTSALGEQYF. The CDR3 DNA sequence: TGCGCCAGCAGCGCCGGGACTAGCGCGTTGGGCGAGCAGTACTTC.

CDR3: CASSVSGSPTYEQYF. For the CDR3, the DNA is TGTGCCAGCAGCGTTAGCGGGAGCCCCACCTACGAGCAGTACTTC. The chain employs TRBV7-3 and TRBJ2-7; 9 bases match TRBD2. This CDR3 is 15 amino acids long. The V and J ends lost 5 bases and 2 bases, in that order; junction bases with no gene match: 7. Germline V gene lookup returns CDR1 SGHTA and CDR2 FQGTGA.

This chain connects TRBV7-6 to TRBJ1-3; D unclear. Germline V gives CDR1 SGHVS, CDR2 FNYEAQ. This CDR3 has 13 amino acids. V lost 5 bases to trimming and J lost 7 bases, with 12 bases between them. The DNA for the CDR3 is TGTGCCAGCAGCATTAACCTGCTGAACACCATATATTTT. Translating gives CASSINLLNTIYF.

The chain is built from TRBV4-3 and TRBJ2-1, with D perhaps TRBD1 or TRBD2 (6 bases each). The CDR3 consists of 17 residues. Germline-derived CDR1 and CDR2 are LGHNA and YSLEER. V lost 4 bases to trimming and J lost 7 bases, with 23 bases between them. CDR3 residues: CASSRLPTGADLNEQFF. In DNA, the CDR3 is TGCGCCAGCAGCCGACTCCCCACGGGGGCGGACTTGAATGAGCAGTTCTTC.

This clonotype occurred once. The V call is TRBV10-3, the J call TRBJ2-5; a possible D gene is TRBD2 (6 bases). The length of the CDR3 is 15 residues. Germline V gene lookup returns CDR1 ENHRY and CDR2 SYGVKD. Trimming stripped 0 bases from V and 4 bases from J, with 12 bases between. The CDR3: CAISESEGAGETQYF. The CDR3 bases are TGTGCCATCAGTGAGTCCGAGGGAGCGGGAGAGACCCAGTACTTC.

The rearrangement links TRBV3-1 to TRBJ1-1; D ambiguous. The CDR3 totals 14 residues. The germline CDR1 and CDR2 sequences are LGHDT and YNNKEL (reference sequence). Trimming pared 4 bases from V and 1 base from J, leaving 10 bases between. CDR3 amino acids: CASSPLTQNTEAFF. DNA for the CDR3: TGTGCCAGCAGCCCTTTAACACAGAACACTGAAGCTTTCTTT.

The genes are TRBV3-1 and TRBJ2-3, with unresolved D. There are 14 residues in the CDR3. Trimming took 2 bases from V and 4 from J, leaving 10 bases between them. Germline V gives CDR1 LGHDT, CDR2 YNNKEL (reference sequence). In DNA, the CDR3 is TGTGCCAGCAGCCAAACGTGGCAGGCAGATACGCAGTATTTT. Protein product: CASSQTWQADTQYF.

V usage is TRBV12-3 or TRBV12-4 and J usage is TRBJ2-5; 9 bases map to TRBD1. This CDR3 region has 16 residues. V dropped 2 bases and J dropped 5; count of bases not matched to a gene: 9. The CDR3 region has the DNA TGTGCCAGCAGTTTATGGGGACAGGGCGCGGGGGAGACCCAGTACTTC. Translating gives CASSLWGQGAGETQYF.

The rearrangement links TRBV6-6 to TRBJ2-7; TRBD2 might be the D (5 bases). V was trimmed by 6 bases and J by 0 bases, leaving 15 bases between them. CDR1 MNHNY and CDR2 SVGAGI come from the germline V gene (reference sequence). This CDR3 has 15 residues. This CDR3 is CASRGYPGTSYEQYF. CDR3 sequence (DNA): TGTGCCAGCAGAGGATATCCGGGAACCTCCTACGAGCAGTACTTC.

This chain joins TRBV19 and TRBJ1-1; possible D gene TRBD1, 6 bases. This CDR3 spans 13 amino acids. The V end lost 4 bases, the J end lost 3 bases, and 9 bases lay between the germline ends. Germline CDR1 LNHDA, CDR2 SQIVND (reference sequence). In DNA, the CDR3 is TGTGCCAGTAGTAATTACAGGGACACTGAAGCTTTCTTT. It yields the protein CASSNYRDTEAFF.

This chain uses TRBV5-1 with TRBJ2-3; 10 bases are a match to TRBD2. The CDR3 loop spans 16 amino acids. Germline assignment: CDR1 SGHRS and CDR2 YFSETQ. V lost 0 bases to trimming and J lost 5 bases; unmatched junction nucleotides: 6. CDR3 sequence: CASSLVLAGGGDTQYF. The CDR3 DNA sequence: TGCGCCAGCAGCTTGGTGTTAGCGGGGGGCGGAGATACGCAGTATTTT.

The CDR3 sequence: CSASRDRGLEQYF. The CDR3 nucleotides read TGCAGTGCTAGCCGGGACAGGGGGCTCGAGCAGTACTTC. The V and J genes are TRBV20-1 and TRBJ2-7; 12 bases map to TRBD1. Germline values: CDR1 DFQATT, CDR2 SNEGSKA (reference sequence). J was trimmed by 6 bases and V by 3 bases; bases with no gene match: 3. The CDR3 extends over 13 amino acids.

V and J are TRBV6-2 or TRBV6-3 and TRBJ1-2; D is undetermined. Trimming took off 6 bases at V and 4 bases at J, with 9 bases between the two ends. Per the germline V gene, CDR1 is MNHEY and CDR2 is SVGEGT. The CDR3 has 12 residues. The CDR3 DNA reads as TGTGCCAGCAGCCATGGGATCTATGGCTACACCTTC. Residues: CASSHGIYGYTF.

This clonotype appeared once. The rearrangement uses TRBV12-3 or TRBV12-4 and TRBJ2-3; maybe TRBD1 (6 bases). The ends were cut back, 6 bases at V and 2 bases at J, with 15 bases in the middle. CDR3 length equals 15 residues. The CDR3 DNA follows: TGTGCCAGCAGCAATGTCAGGGGCATCACAGATACGCAGTATTTT. Its protein is CASSNVRGITDTQYF.

This clonotype was counted a single time. This sequence joins TRBV28 and TRBJ2-5; 10 nucleotides agree with TRBD2. Germline values: CDR1 MDHEN, CDR2 SYDVKM. The CDR3 contains 14 residues. V trimming: 6 bases; J trimming: 4 bases; junction bases outside the gene matches: 5. The CDR3: CASRTAGGGETQYF. In nucleotides, the CDR3 is TGTGCCAGCAGAACAGCGGGAGGGGGAGAGACCCAGTACTTC.

The rearrangement joins TRBV5-4 to TRBJ2-7; 12 bases match TRBD2. V was clipped by 4 bases and J by 7 bases; unmatched bases: 6. The CDR3 runs 14 residues. CDR1 SGHNT and CDR2 YYREEE come from the germline V gene (reference sequence). The CDR3 sequence is CASSPPGLAGEQYF. DNA of the CDR3: TGTGCCAGCAGCCCCCCGGGACTAGCGGGTGAGCAGTACTTC.

CDR3 coding DNA: TGCGCCAGCAGCCGGGTGGCGGGGCAGCCCCAGCATTTT. This sequence encodes CASSRVAGQPQHF. V usage is TRBV4-1 and J usage is TRBJ1-5; D remains unclear. Germline CDR1 and CDR2: MGHRA and YSYEKL. V shed 4 bases and J shed 7 bases, with 11 bases lying between them. The CDR3 has 13 residues.

This sequence joins TRBV2 and TRBJ2-1; D not resolved. The germline gives CDR1 SNHLY, CDR2 FYNNEI. There are 10 residues in the CDR3. Trimming took 6 bases from V and 4 from J, leaving 1 base between them. CDR3 residues: CASRYNEQFF. The CDR3, as DNA: TGTGCCAGCAGGTACAATGAGCAGTTCTTC.

The rearrangement links TRBV6-5 to TRBJ1-1, with 7 bases aligning to TRBD1. Germline trimming cut 6 bases from V and 4 bases from J; bases unmatched to any gene: 8. Germline V gives CDR1 MNHEY, CDR2 SVGAGI. CDR3 size: 14 residues. The CDR3: CASRRTGQSTEAFF. DNA of the CDR3: TGTGCCAGCAGGAGAACGGGACAGAGCACTGAAGCTTTCTTT.

The V and J genes are TRBV24-1 and TRBJ2-3; TRBD2 matches 8 bases. The V gene end was trimmed by 5 bases and the J gene end by 2 bases; junction bases not matched to a gene: 5. There are 15 residues in the CDR3. Germline V gene sequence: CDR1 KGHDR, CDR2 SFDVKD. In DNA, the CDR3 is TGTGCCACCAGTGTTGCGGGAGGTCTCACAGATACGCAGTATTTT. This sequence encodes CATSVAGGLTDTQYF.

The chain has TRBV12-2 and TRBJ2-5; the tabulated D call, TRBD2, remains unverified against the DNA. TRBV12-2 is given as a pseudogene. This CDR3 is built from 14 residues. The CDR3 coding sequence is TGTGCAAGTCGCCCGCTGCCCTCCCAAGAGACCCAGTACTTC. Its translation is CASRPLPSQETQYF.

In its sample, this clonotype was seen once. The chain carries TRBV12-3 or TRBV12-4 and TRBJ1-6, with TRBD1 matching over 9 bases. J was trimmed by 7 bases and V by 6 bases; bases with no gene match: 7. The CDR3 is 15 residues long. This CDR3 reads CASSLRDRENSPLHF. In DNA form, the CDR3 reads TGTGCCAGCAGCCTCCGGGACAGGGAGAATTCACCCCTCCACTTT.

The V gene is TRBV6-5, the J gene TRBJ2-7; 8 bases line up with TRBD2. V trimming: 5 bases; J trimming: 7 bases; junction bases outside the gene matches: 10. Germline V gene data show CDR1 as MNHEY and CDR2 as SVGAGI. The CDR3 sequence is 14 residues long. The CDR3 DNA is TGTGCCAGCAGTAGAACGGGAGGGGAAGGGGAGCAGTACTTC. As protein: CASSRTGGEGEQYF.

This clonotype was counted once. The chain combines TRBV11-2 with TRBJ1-1, with no clear D. Trimming took off 8 bases at V and 6 bases at J, with 16 bases between the two ends. Germline V lookup: CDR1 SGHAT, CDR2 FQNNGV. This CDR3 has 13 amino acids. CDR3 amino acids: CASGVREFAEAFF. Here the CDR3 DNA reads TGTGCCAGCGGGGTTCGGGAATTCGCTGAAGCTTTCTTT.

The chain uses TRBV18 and TRBJ2-5, with D maybe TRBD1 (6 bases). In germline, CDR1 is KGHSH, CDR2 LQKENI. The CDR3 contains 13 residues. Trimming removed 2 bases at V and 4 bases at J, with 8 bases between. CDR3 amino acids: CASSPGQLETQYF. The CDR3 DNA follows: TGTGCCAGCTCACCAGGACAGTTAGAGACCCAGTACTTC.

This chain connects TRBV6-5 to TRBJ2-7; possibly TRBD2 for D (5 bases). This CDR3 has 15 residues. Trimming stripped 0 bases from V and 0 bases from J, with 9 bases between. Germline CDR1 MNHEY, CDR2 SVGAGI. The CDR3 DNA is TGTGCCAGCAGTTACTCAGCGGCTAGCTCCTACGAGCAGTACTTC. As protein: CASSYSAASSYEQYF.

The V and J genes are TRBV12-3 or TRBV12-4 and TRBJ1-1; a possible D gene is TRBD1 (5 bases). The V end was cut by 6 bases, the J end by 8 bases, with 16 bases between. The CDR3 totals 13 residues. This chain's CDR3 is CASSFQTDGEAFF. CDR3 DNA sequence: TGTGCCAGCAGCTTTCAGACAGACGGCGAAGCTTTCTTT.

The chain joins TRBV28 to TRBJ1-6; D call uncertain. The germline gives CDR1 MDHEN, CDR2 SYDVKM. V was pared by 5 bases and J by 2 bases, with 7 bases between. This CDR3 comprises 14 residues. CDR3 sequence reads: CASSEATYNSPLHF. The CDR3 coding sequence is TGTGCCAGCAGTGAGGCGACCTATAATTCACCCCTCCACTTT.